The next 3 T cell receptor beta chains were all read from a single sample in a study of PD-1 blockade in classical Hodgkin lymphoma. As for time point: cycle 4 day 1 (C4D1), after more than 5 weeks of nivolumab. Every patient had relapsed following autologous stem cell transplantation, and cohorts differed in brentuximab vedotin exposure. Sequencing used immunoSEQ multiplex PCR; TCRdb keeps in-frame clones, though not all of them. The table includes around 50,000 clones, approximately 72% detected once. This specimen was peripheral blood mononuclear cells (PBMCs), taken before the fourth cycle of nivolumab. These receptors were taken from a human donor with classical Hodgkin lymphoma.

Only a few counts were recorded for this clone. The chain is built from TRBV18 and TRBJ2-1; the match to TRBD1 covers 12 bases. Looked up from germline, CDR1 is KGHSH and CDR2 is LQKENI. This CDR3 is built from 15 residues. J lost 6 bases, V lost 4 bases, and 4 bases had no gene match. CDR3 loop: CASSQGTGGSNEQFF. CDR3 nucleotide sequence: TGTGCCAGCTCACAAGGGACAGGGGGCTCCAATGAGCAGTTCTTC.

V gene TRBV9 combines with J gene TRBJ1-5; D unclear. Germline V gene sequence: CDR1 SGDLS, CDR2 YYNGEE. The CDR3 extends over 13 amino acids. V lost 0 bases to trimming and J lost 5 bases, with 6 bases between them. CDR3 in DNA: TGTGCCAGCAGCGTAGGCCGAGATCAGCCCCAGCATTTT. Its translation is CASSVGRDQPQHF.

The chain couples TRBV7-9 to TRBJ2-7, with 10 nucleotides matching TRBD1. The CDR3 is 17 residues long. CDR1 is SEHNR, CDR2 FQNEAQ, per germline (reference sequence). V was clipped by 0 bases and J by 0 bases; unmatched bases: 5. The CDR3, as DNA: TGTGCCAGCAGCTTAGCGACGGGACAGGGGCTCTCCTACGAGCAGTACTTC. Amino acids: CASSLATGQGLSYEQYF.